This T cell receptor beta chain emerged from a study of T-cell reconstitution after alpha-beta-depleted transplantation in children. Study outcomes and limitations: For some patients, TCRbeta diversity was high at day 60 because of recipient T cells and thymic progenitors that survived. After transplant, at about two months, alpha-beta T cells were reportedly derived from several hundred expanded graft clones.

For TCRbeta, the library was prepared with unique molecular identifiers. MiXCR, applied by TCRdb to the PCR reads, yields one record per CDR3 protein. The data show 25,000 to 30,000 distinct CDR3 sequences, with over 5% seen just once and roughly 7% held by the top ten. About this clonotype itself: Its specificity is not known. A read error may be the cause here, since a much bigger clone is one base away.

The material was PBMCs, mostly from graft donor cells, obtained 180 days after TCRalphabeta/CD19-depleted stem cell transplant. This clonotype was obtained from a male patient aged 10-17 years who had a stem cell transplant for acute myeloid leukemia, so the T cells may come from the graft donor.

CDR3 sequence (DNA): TGCAGTGCGAGCGGGACAGCAACTAATGAAAAACTGTTTTTT. Its protein is CSASGTATNEKLFF. The rearrangement links TRBV20-1 to TRBJ1-4, with 7 bases lining up with TRBD1. The CDR3 is 14 residues long. In germline, CDR1 is DFQATT, CDR2 SNEGSKA (reference sequence). J was trimmed by 0 bases and V by 6 bases; bases with no gene match: 4.